Sequencing of this T cell receptor beta chain was carried out in a study of T cells in Graves' hyperthyroidism and ophthalmopathy. Amplification of TCR beta CDR3 regions used RNA as the template. First-round RT-PCR targeting the TCR CDR3 was performed with the HTBI primer set. Using its own MiXCR run on the multiplex PCR reads, TCRdb lists one record per CDR3 protein. This repertoire shows hundreds of thousands of distinct CDR3 sequences, 11% to 15% found once; its top ten account for roughly 10%. This clonotype was counted a few times. The CDR3 is made up of 16 amino acids. V lost 0 bases to trimming and J lost 1 base; unmatched junction nucleotides: 4. The germline V gene has CDR1 GTSNPN and CDR2 SVGIG (reference sequence).

The TCR comes from a woman aged 18 to 35 with Graves' hyperthyroidism. Sequenced: blood. The V and J genes are TRBV30 and TRBJ1-5, with TRBD1 identical over 9 bases. This chain's CDR3 is CAWSVDRGSSNQPQHF. CDR3 in DNA: TGTGCCTGGAGTGTAGACAGGGGGTCGAGCAATCAGCCCCAGCATTTT.